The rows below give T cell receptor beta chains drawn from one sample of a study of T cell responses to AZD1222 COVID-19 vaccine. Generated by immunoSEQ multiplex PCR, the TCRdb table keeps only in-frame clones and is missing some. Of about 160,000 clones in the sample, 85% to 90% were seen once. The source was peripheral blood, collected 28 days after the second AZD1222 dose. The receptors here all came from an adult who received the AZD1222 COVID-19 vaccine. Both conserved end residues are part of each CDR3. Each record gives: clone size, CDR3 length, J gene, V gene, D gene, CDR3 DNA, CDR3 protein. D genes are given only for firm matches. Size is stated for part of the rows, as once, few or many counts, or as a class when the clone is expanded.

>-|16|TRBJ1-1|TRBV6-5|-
TGTGCCAGCAGTTACTCCCGAGGCAGGGCGAACACTGAAGCTTTCTTT
CASSYSRGRANTEAFF
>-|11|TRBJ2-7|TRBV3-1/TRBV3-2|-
TGTGCCAGCAGCACGACAGGCGAGCAGTACTTC
CASSTTGEQYF
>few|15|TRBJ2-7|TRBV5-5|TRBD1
TGTGCCAGCAGCTTGGAGGGGGACAGACGCTACGAGCAGTACTTC
CASSLEGDRRYEQYF
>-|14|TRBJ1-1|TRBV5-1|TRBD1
TGCGCCAGCAGCCCACCGACAGGGGGGAGAGTGGGATTCTTT
CASSPPTGGRVGFF
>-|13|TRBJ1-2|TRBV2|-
TGTGCCAGCAGGGAGGGAAGGATAGGTGGCTACACCTTC
CASREGRIGGYTF
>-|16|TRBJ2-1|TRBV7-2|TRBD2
TGTGCCAGCAGCTTAAAAGCGGGGGGCTTCTACAATGAGCAGTTCTTC
CASSLKAGGFYNEQFF
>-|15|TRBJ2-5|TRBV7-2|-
TGTGCCAGCAGCTTAGTGGCCACCGTACTTGAGACCCAGTACTTC
CASSLVATVLETQYF
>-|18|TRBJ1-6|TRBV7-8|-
TGTGCCAGCAGCTTAGGTATGGGATACCTCCAAGATAATTCACCCCTCCACTTT
CASSLGMGYLQDNSPLHF
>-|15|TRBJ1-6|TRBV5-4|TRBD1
TGTGCCAGCAGCTTCACGGGACAGGGCTATTCACCCCTCCACTTT
CASSFTGQGYSPLHF
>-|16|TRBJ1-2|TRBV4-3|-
TGCGCCAGCAGCCAGGATCCCAACGACAATACCCTAGGCTACACCTTC
CASSQDPNDNTLGYTF
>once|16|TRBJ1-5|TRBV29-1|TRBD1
TGCAGCGTTCTATTTTGGGGACAGGGTATGGATCAGCCCCAGCATTTT
CSVLFWGQGMDQPQHF
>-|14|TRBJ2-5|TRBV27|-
TGTGCCAGCAGTCCTCGGAGGGGGGGTGAGACCCAGTACTTC
CASSPRRGGETQYF
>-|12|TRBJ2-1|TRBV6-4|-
TGTGCCAGCAGTGGGGGTTGGGGTGAGCAGTTCTTC
CASSGGWGEQFF
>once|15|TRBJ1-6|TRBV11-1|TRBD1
TGTGCCAGCAGCCTCAATGGACAGGTGGTTTCACCCCTCCACTTT
CASSLNGQVVSPLHF
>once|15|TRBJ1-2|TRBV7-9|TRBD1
TGTGCCAGCAGCTCAGCCAACAGGGGTCACTTTGGCTACACCTTC
CASSSANRGHFGYTF
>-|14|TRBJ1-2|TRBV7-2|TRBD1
TGTGCCAGCAGCTCGGACAGGGGTTCGATCGGCTACACCTTC
CASSSDRGSIGYTF
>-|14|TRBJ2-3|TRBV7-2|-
TGTGCCAGCAGCTTTGGAGGGCCCCGCGATACGCAGTATTTT
CASSFGGPRDTQYF
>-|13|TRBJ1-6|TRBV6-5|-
TGTGCCGGCCAGTATTCCTATAATTCACCCCTCCACTTT
CAGQYSYNSPLHF
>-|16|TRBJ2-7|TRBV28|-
TGTGCCAGCAGTTCTCCGGGACAAAGGGCGGTCTACGAGCAGTACTTC
CASSSPGQRAVYEQYF
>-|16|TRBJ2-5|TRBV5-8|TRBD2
TGTGCCAGCAGCCCCTACTCCCCGGGACTAGCGTGGACCCAGTACTTC
CASSPYSPGLAWTQYF
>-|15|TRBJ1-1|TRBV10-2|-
TGCGCCAGCAGTGAAACAGGGTTTGTAAGCACTGAAGCTTTCTTT
CASSETGFVSTEAFF
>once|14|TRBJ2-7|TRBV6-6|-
TGTGCCAGCAACAGGGACGGGGGATCCTACGAGCAGTACTTC
CASNRDGGSYEQYF
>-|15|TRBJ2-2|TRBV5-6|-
TGTGCCAGCAGCTTGGTCTCACCACGGGCCGGGGAGCTGTTTTTT
CASSLVSPRAGELFF
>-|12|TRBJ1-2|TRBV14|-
TGTGCCAGCAGCCCACAGGGATTCGCCAGGTCCTTC
CASSPQGFARSF
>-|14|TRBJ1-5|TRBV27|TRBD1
TGTGCCAGCAGTCCGGACAGGGATCGTCAGCCCCAGCATTTT
CASSPDRDRQPQHF
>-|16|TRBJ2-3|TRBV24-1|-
TGTGCCACCGATATGATAACCGGGCCAGACACAGATACGCAGTATTTT
CATDMITGPDTDTQYF
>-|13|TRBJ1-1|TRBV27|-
TGTGCCAGCCGAGAGAGGTCCGTCACTGAAGCTTTCTTT
CASRERSVTEAFF
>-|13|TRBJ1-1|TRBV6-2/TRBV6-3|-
TGTGCCAGCAGTTACTCGGGGTACACTGAAGCTTTCTTT
CASSYSGYTEAFF
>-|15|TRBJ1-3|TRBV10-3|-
TGTGCCATCAGTGCCCCCGAAGGGGGTGGAAACACCATATATTTT
CAISAPEGGGNTIYF
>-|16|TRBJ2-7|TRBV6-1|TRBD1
TGTGCCAGCAGTGAAGCGCCAACAGGGGTTGGCTACGAGCAGTACTTC
CASSEAPTGVGYEQYF
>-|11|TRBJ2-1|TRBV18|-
TGTGCCAGCTCCGCTGGCAATGAGCAGTTCTTC
CASSAGNEQFF
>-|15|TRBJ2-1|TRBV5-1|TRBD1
TGCGCCAGCAGCTGGTTGGGGGACAGGGTCAATGAGCAGTTCTTC
CASSWLGDRVNEQFF
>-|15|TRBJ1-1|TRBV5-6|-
TGTGCCAGCAGCTTGGCGTCTTACAATCCCCCTGAAGCTTTCTTT
CASSLASYNPPEAFF
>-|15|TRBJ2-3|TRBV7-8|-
TGTGCCAGCAGCTTAAGGCAGGACAGACGCAATACGCAGTATTTT
CASSLRQDRRNTQYF
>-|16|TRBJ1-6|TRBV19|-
TGTGCCAGTACCACAGGGAAGAGCTCCTATAATTCACCCCTCCACTTT
CASTTGKSSYNSPLHF
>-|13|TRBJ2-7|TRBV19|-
TGTGCCAGTAGTCGAGGGACACCATACGAGCAGTACTTC
CASSRGTPYEQYF
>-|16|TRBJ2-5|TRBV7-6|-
TGTGCCAGCACCCACAGCAGGGGCCTTAATAAAGAGACCCAGTACTTC
CASTHSRGLNKETQYF
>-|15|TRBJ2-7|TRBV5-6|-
TGTGCCAGCAGCTCGTTACGGACAAGCTCCTACGAGCAGTACTTC
CASSSLRTSSYEQYF
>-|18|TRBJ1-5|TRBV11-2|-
TGTGCCAGCAGCCTCGGGGAGGGGGTCACCGGAAGGCGTCAGCCCCAGCATTTT
CASSLGEGVTGRRQPQHF
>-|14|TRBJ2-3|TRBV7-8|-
TGTGCCAGCAGCTTACAGCGGCTCACAGATACGCAGTATTTT
CASSLQRLTDTQYF
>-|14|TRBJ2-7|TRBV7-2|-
TGTGCCAGCAGCTTAGCGCTCCTACCCTCCGAGCAGTACTTC
CASSLALLPSEQYF
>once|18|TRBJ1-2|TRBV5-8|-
TGTGCCAGCAGCCTCTCCGGGACACCGATTACCACTAACTATGGCTACACCTTC
CASSLSGTPITTNYGYTF
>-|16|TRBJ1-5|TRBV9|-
TGTGCCAGCAGCCCTGATGGGGACGGATCGAATCAGCCCCAGCATTTT
CASSPDGDGSNQPQHF
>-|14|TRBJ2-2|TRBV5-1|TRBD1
TGCGCCAGCGGACGAACCACAGGGGCCGGGGAGCTGTTTTTT
CASGRTTGAGELFF
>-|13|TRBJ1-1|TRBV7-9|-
TGTGCCAGCAGCTCCCGCGGGGGAGGTGAAGCTTTCTTT
CASSSRGGGEAFF
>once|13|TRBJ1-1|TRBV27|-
TGTGCCAGCAGCCTCGGGGGGCCAGGTGAAGCTTTCTTT
CASSLGGPGEAFF
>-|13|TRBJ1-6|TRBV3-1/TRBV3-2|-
TGTGCCAGCAGCCAGCTCAGGGATTCACCCCTCCACTTT
CASSQLRDSPLHF
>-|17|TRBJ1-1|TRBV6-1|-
TGTGCCAGCAGTGAAGCTACAGGGAAATGGGGGAACACTGAAGCTTTCTTT
CASSEATGKWGNTEAFF
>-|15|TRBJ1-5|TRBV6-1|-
TGTGCCAGCAGTGAAGCGTCAGGGAACAATCAGCCCCAGCATTTT
CASSEASGNNQPQHF
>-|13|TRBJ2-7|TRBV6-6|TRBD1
TGTGCCAGCAGCACGGGACAGGTCAACGAGCAGTACTTC
CASSTGQVNEQYF
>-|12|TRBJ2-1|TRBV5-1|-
TGCGCCAGCAGCTTGATGTCCGGTGAGCAGTTCTTC
CASSLMSGEQFF
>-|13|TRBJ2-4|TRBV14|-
TGTGCCAGCAGCCCCACGCTAAAAAACATTCAGTACTTC
CASSPTLKNIQYF
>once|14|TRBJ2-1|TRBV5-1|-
TGCGCCAGCGCCCAGGGGGGGTCGATCAATGAGCAGTTCTTC
CASAQGGSINEQFF
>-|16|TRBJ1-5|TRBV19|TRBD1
TGTGCCAGTAGTTGGGACAGAGAATATAGCAATCAGCCCCAGCATTTT
CASSWDREYSNQPQHF
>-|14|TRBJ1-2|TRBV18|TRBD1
TGTGCCAGCTCACGGGGACAGGTTAACTATGGCTACACCTTC
CASSRGQVNYGYTF
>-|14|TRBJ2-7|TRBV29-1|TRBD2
TGCAGCGTTGAATTGGGAGGGCCCTTCTACGAGCAGTACTTC
CSVELGGPFYEQYF
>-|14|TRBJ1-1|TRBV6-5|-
TGTGCCAGCAGTTCTAGGACAGCGAACACTGAAGCTTTCTTT
CASSSRTANTEAFF
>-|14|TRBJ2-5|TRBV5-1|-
TGCGCCAGCAGCTCCCCGGGGGCCCCTGAGACCCAGTACTTC
CASSSPGAPETQYF
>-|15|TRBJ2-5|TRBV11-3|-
TGTGCCAGCAGCTTAGGGGGGGGCCCAAAGGAGACCCAGTACTTC
CASSLGGGPKETQYF
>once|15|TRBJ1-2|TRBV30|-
TGTGCCTGGAGTCCCAACAGGGCCTTACCTAATGGCTACACCTTC
CAWSPNRALPNGYTF